One and the same sample provided the 29 T cell receptor beta chains below, sequenced in a study of T-cell memory formation after mild COVID-19. One entry per CDR3 protein, called by TCRdb with MiXCR from the 5' RACE reads. This table has roughly 240,000 distinct CDR3 sequences, roughly 14% appearing once. The sample consisted of PBMCs or a T cell subset sorted from them (not recorded which). These receptors all come from an adult woman who had mild COVID-19 (a few samples of this study predate the infection). Cell type and time point are not known.

This chain links TRBV18 with TRBJ2-7; tentatively, D is TRBD2 (5 bases). The germline V gene has CDR1 KGHSH and CDR2 LQKENI. V lost 6 bases, J lost 3 bases, and 18 bases lay in between. This CDR3 is built from 15 residues. CDR3 nucleotide sequence: TGTGCCAGCTCGTTCGGGATTGGTCGGGACTACGAGCAGTACTTC. Residues: CASSFGIGRDYEQYF.

This clonotype was found a few times. The chain couples TRBV4-1 to TRBJ1-1, with a tentative D call TRBD1 (6 bases). Trimming left V 1 base short and J 6 bases short, with 15 bases between. The CDR3 is made up of 15 amino acids. Germline V gene sequence: CDR1 MGHRA, CDR2 YSYEKL. The CDR3 loop reads CASSQGDTIYPEAFF. The CDR3 bases are TGCGCCAGCAGCCAAGGGGACACCATATACCCTGAAGCTTTCTTT.

This clonotype has a handful of counts. The chain uses TRBV6-2 or TRBV6-3 and TRBJ2-7; D is perhaps TRBD2 (6 bases). The CDR3 has 13 amino acids. The V gene's germline CDR1 is MNHEY and CDR2 SVGEGT. The V end lost 2 bases, the J end lost 5 bases, and 10 bases lay between the germline ends. CDR3 residues: CASSYPPSDEQYF. CDR3 DNA: TGTGCCAGCAGTTACCCGCCTAGCGACGAGCAGTACTTC.

The CDR3 spells CASAYLAGVPLEQYF. CDR3 DNA: TGTGCCAGCGCCTATCTTGCGGGAGTTCCCCTCGAGCAGTACTTC. The chain recombines TRBV12-3 or TRBV12-4 with TRBJ2-7; the match to TRBD2 covers 7 bases. The V gene end was trimmed by 8 bases and the J gene end by 6 bases; junction bases not matched to a gene: 16. This CDR3 comprises 15 residues.

V usage is TRBV7-9 and J usage is TRBJ1-2, with D possibly TRBD1 on 5 matching bases. The CDR3 contains 13 residues. From germline, CDR1 is SEHNR and CDR2 FQNEAQ (reference sequence). Trimming took off 7 bases at V and 3 bases at J, with 12 bases between the two ends. In DNA form, the CDR3 reads TGTGCCAGCACCAAGGACACCTACTATGGCTACACCTTC. This translates into CASTKDTYYGYTF.

The chain joins TRBV3-1 to TRBJ2-3; 9 bases match TRBD2. The CDR3 runs to 17 residues. Germline V gene sequence: CDR1 LGHDT, CDR2 YNNKEL (reference sequence). The trim removed 0 bases at V and 3 bases at J, leaving 7 bases unmatched. CDR3 amino acids: CASSQERLAGTTDTQYF. CDR3 sequence (DNA): TGTGCCAGCAGCCAAGAACGGCTAGCGGGAACAACAGATACGCAGTATTTT.

DNA for the CDR3: TGCAGCGTAGCACGGGACTCTGGAAACACCATATATTTT. Translation: CSVARDSGNTIYF. The V gene is TRBV29-1, the J gene TRBJ1-3; D unresolved. The germline V and J ends were trimmed by 6 bases and 0 bases, with 9 bases remaining between them. The CDR3 is made up of 13 amino acids. Germline V CDR1 and CDR2: SQVTM, ANQGSEA.

This clonotype was found a few times. The chain carries TRBV7-9 and TRBJ2-7; D gene ambiguous. V lost 2 bases and J lost 5, with 16 bases in between. Germline-derived CDR1 and CDR2 are SEHNR and FQNEAQ (reference sequence). This CDR3 contains 15 residues. CDR3 DNA: TGTGCCAGCAGCTTAAGATTGGTCCGGCAGGACGAGCAGTACTTC. Protein sequence: CASSLRLVRQDEQYF.

The CDR3 DNA reads TGTGCCAGCAGCCTCGAACTCCCCAGAGGGTCCTACGAGCAGTACTTC. Amino acid sequence: CASSLELPRGSYEQYF. The genes are TRBV5-5 and TRBJ2-7; tentative D call: TRBD2 (5 bases). V was cut by 4 bases and J by 1 base, with 18 bases left in between. The CDR3 has 16 amino acids. CDR1 is SGHKS, CDR2 YYEKEE, per germline (reference sequence). Full variable domain (outside the CDR3, taken from reference TRBV5-5 and TRBJ2-7): DAGVTQSPTHLIKTRGQQVTLRCSPISGHKSVSWYQQVLGQGPQFIFQYYEKEERGRGNFPDRFSARQFPNYSSELNVNALLLGDSALYLCASSLELPRGSYEQYFGPGTRLTVT.

This rearrangement joins TRBV24-1 to TRBJ2-5; D is possibly TRBD2 (6 bases). The CDR3 sequence is 17 residues long. CDR1 and CDR2 from the germline V gene are KGHDR and SFDVKD. The V end lost 1 base, the J end lost 2 bases, and 16 bases lay between the germline ends. The CDR3 sequence is CATSDFGAGLPQETQYF. The CDR3 DNA is TGTGCCACCAGTGATTTCGGAGCGGGCCTTCCGCAAGAGACCCAGTACTTC.

The chain joins TRBV5-5 to TRBJ1-5; 7 nucleotides align to TRBD1. Trimming removed 3 bases from V and 6 bases from J; junction bases left unmatched: 9. The CDR3 sequence is 15 residues long. Germline V lookup: CDR1 SGHKS, CDR2 YYEKEE (reference sequence). The CDR3 DNA reads TGTGCCAGCAGCTCCCTCCAGGGGGTGAGTCAGCCCCAGCATTTT. Amino acids: CASSSLQGVSQPQHF.

V gene TRBV4-1 combines with J gene TRBJ1-5; no definite D call. Per the germline V gene, CDR1 is MGHRA and CDR2 is YSYEKL. V was cut by 2 bases and J by 6 bases, with 17 bases left in between. The CDR3 loop spans 16 amino acids. The CDR3 DNA sequence: TGCGCCAGCAGCCAATCGGACCGGATTAAGGTTCAGCCCCAGCATTTT. This translates into CASSQSDRIKVQPQHF.

A few counts support this clonotype. The V gene is TRBV11-3, the J gene TRBJ2-1; 14 nucleotides align to TRBD2. Germline-derived CDR1 and CDR2 are SGHNT and YENEEA. The V gene end was trimmed by 4 bases and the J gene end by 1 base; junction bases not matched to a gene: 3. The CDR3 is 17 residues long. This CDR3 is CASSSGLAGASYNEQFF. The DNA for the CDR3 is TGTGCCAGCAGCTCGGGACTAGCGGGGGCTTCCTACAATGAGCAGTTCTTC.

The chain has TRBV7-9 and TRBJ2-1; TRBD2 agrees at 7 bases. The germline CDR1 and CDR2 sequences are SEHNR and FQNEAQ (reference sequence). This CDR3 contains 18 residues. Trimming cost V 3 bases and J 5 bases; bases outside gene matches: 16. DNA of the CDR3: TGTGCCAGCAGCTTCCCTGGGCGGGAGAGGGGAAGGGACAATGAGCAGTTCTTC. This sequence encodes CASSFPGRERGRDNEQFF.

This CDR3 is CASSQGAETQYF. CDR3 coding DNA: TGTGCCAGCTCACAGGGGGCAGAGACCCAGTACTTC. This sequence joins TRBV18 and TRBJ2-5, with TRBD1 matching over 7 bases. Trimming removed 4 bases from V and 4 bases from J; junction bases left unmatched: 0. The CDR3 has 12 residues. The germline CDR1 and CDR2 sequences are KGHSH and LQKENI.

This clonotype was seen ten or more times. The J gene is TRBJ2-1, the V gene TRBV12-3 or TRBV12-4, with a weak D call TRBD1 (6 bases). This CDR3 contains 15 residues. Trimming cost V 5 bases and J 5 bases, with 16 bases left between them. CDR3 DNA sequence: TGTGCCAGCAGTCCACAGGGAAAGTTCGACAATGAGCAGTTCTTC. Amino acid sequence: CASSPQGKFDNEQFF.

This clonotype was seen many times. The chain carries TRBV5-1 and TRBJ1-1; D not resolved. V lost 2 bases to trimming and J lost 0 bases, with 8 bases between them. CDR1 and CDR2 (germline): SGHRS, YFSETQ. The CDR3 extends over 14 amino acids. Here the CDR3 reads CASSFRSMNTEAFF. Written as DNA, the CDR3 is TGCGCCAGCAGCTTCCGTAGTATGAACACTGAAGCTTTCTTT.

This clonotype was counted only a few times. The chain uses TRBV7-9 and TRBJ2-3; possibly TRBD1 or TRBD2 for D (5 bases each). V lost 5 bases, J lost 4 bases, and 22 bases lay in between. There are 17 residues in the CDR3. Per germline, CDR1 SEHNR and CDR2 FQNEAQ (reference sequence). The CDR3 DNA sequence: TGTGCCAGCAGCCAGGTGTGGGGGTCGCAGTACCCAGATACGCAGTATTTT. This encodes CASSQVWGSQYPDTQYF. Supplemented by reference TRBV7-9 and TRBJ2-3, the full variable domain reads DTGVSQNPRHKITKRGQNVTFRCDPISEHNRLYWYRQTLGQGPEFLTYFQNEAQLEKSRLLSDRFSAERPKGSFSTLEIQRTEQGDSAMYLCASSQVWGSQYPDTQYFGPGTRLTVL.

In this sample, this clonotype turned up once. The chain couples TRBV4-2 to TRBJ1-5; the match to TRBD1 covers 9 bases. Germline trimming cut 0 bases from V and 5 bases from J; bases unmatched to any gene: 5. The CDR3 is made up of 16 amino acids. From germline, CDR1 is LGHNA and CDR2 YNFKEQ. CDR3 sequence (DNA): TGTGCCAGCAGCCAAGAAAACAGGGGGCGCGATCAGCCCCAGCATTTT. Translation gives CASSQENRGRDQPQHF.

This clonotype has more than one count but fewer than ten. V and J are TRBV27 and TRBJ2-3, with 13 bases aligning to TRBD2. The length of the CDR3 is 21 residues. V shed 5 bases, J shed 4 bases, and the junction held 21 bases outside the gene matches. Germline assignment: CDR1 MNHEY and CDR2 SMNVEV (reference sequence). The CDR3 region is CASSLRTHWTSGGEGADTQYF. The CDR3 DNA is TGTGCCAGCAGTCTCCGTACCCATTGGACTAGCGGGGGTGAGGGGGCAGATACGCAGTATTTT.

The chain employs TRBV9 and TRBJ2-1, with 11 bases matching TRBD2. From germline, CDR1 is SGDLS and CDR2 YYNGEE. Germline trimming cut 3 bases from V and 9 bases from J; bases unmatched to any gene: 11. The length of the CDR3 is 16 residues. This CDR3 is CASSAHGTSGKAEQFF. CDR3 DNA: TGTGCCAGCAGCGCCCATGGGACTAGCGGAAAGGCTGAGCAGTTCTTC.

This clonotype was observed a handful of times. The chain carries TRBV18 and TRBJ2-7, with 14 bases that match TRBD2. V was clipped by 5 bases and J by 5 bases; unmatched bases: 8. The CDR3 runs 16 residues. Germline lookup yields CDR1 KGHSH and CDR2 LQKENI. The CDR3 sequence: CASSSRTSGGFNEQYF. The DNA of the CDR3 is TGTGCCAGCTCATCCCGGACTAGCGGGGGGTTCAACGAGCAGTACTTC.

This chain joins TRBV9 and TRBJ1-4; possible D gene TRBD1, 5 bases. The CDR3 has 15 residues. With 1 base removed from V and 6 bases from J, the gap between germline ends came to 13 bases. Germline V gene data show CDR1 as SGDLS and CDR2 as YYNGEE. DNA of the CDR3: TGTGCCAGCAGCGTATGGGGGACGGTGGATGAAAAACTGTTTTTT. This gives the protein CASSVWGTVDEKLFF.

This clonotype has just a few counts. The chain uses TRBV4-1 and TRBJ2-7; a possible D gene is TRBD1 (6 bases). V lost 4 bases, J lost 2 bases, and 15 bases lay in between. Germline V gene lookup returns CDR1 MGHRA and CDR2 YSYEKL. CDR3 length equals 15 residues. The CDR3 loop is CASSLVRDRTYEQYF. The CDR3 DNA follows: TGCGCCAGCAGCCTCGTTAGAGACAGGACCTACGAGCAGTACTTC.

This clonotype was seen a few times. This chain joins TRBV7-8 and TRBJ1-6; no definite D call. Germline-derived CDR1 and CDR2 are SGHVS and FQNEAQ. With 1 base removed from V and 6 bases from J, the gap between germline ends came to 10 bases. The CDR3 loop spans 15 amino acids. CDR3 sequence (DNA): TGTGCCAGCAGCTTAGTTGGGAGTATTAATTCACCCCTCCACTTT. Translated, it gives CASSLVGSINSPLHF.

The CDR3 DNA is TGCGCCAGCAGCCTTGGGGGGCATGTAGGAGATACGCAGTATTTT. It encodes CASSLGGHVGDTQYF. This chain connects TRBV4-1 to TRBJ2-3; the D call may be TRBD1 or TRBD2 (6 bases each). Germline V gene sequence: CDR1 MGHRA, CDR2 YSYEKL. V was clipped by 4 bases and J by 5 bases, with 16 bases between them. The CDR3 extends over 15 amino acids.

This clonotype showed up just a few times. The CDR3 reads CASSLGAYGNTIYF. In nucleotides, the CDR3 is TGCGCCAGCAGCTTGGGGGCCTACGGAAACACCATATATTTT. V and J are TRBV5-1 and TRBJ1-3, with D unclear. The CDR3 has 14 residues. V was clipped by 0 bases and J by 4 bases, with 8 bases between them. From germline, CDR1 is SGHRS and CDR2 YFSETQ.

In this sample, this clonotype turned up many times. This chain links TRBV2 with TRBJ2-2; 8 bases align to TRBD2. V shed 1 base and J 4 bases; nucleotides not matched to a gene: 5. The CDR3 is made up of 16 amino acids. From germline, CDR1 is SNHLY and CDR2 FYNNEI. CDR3 region: CASSEVNSGVTGELFF. The CDR3 nucleotides read TGTGCCAGCAGTGAAGTCAATAGCGGGGTCACCGGGGAGCTGTTTTTT. The full variable domain, completed using reference TRBV2 and TRBJ2-2, is EPEVTQTPSHQVTQMGQEVILRCVPISNHLYFYWYRQILGQKVEFLVSFYNNEISEKSEIFDDQFSVERPDGSNFTLKIRSTKLEDSAMYFCASSEVNSGVTGELFFGEGSRLTVL.

There are many counts of this clonotype. The chain joins TRBV5-5 to TRBJ2-7; D call uncertain. Germline values: CDR1 SGHKS, CDR2 YYEKEE (reference sequence). Trimming took off 2 bases at V and 3 bases at J, with 12 bases between the two ends. The CDR3 is made up of 14 amino acids. CDR3 DNA sequence: TGTGCCAGCAGCTTTCGAACCCCCAACTACGAGCAGTACTTC. Translation gives CASSFRTPNYEQYF.